This T cell receptor (beta chain) appears in the sequencing data of a study of PD-L1 blockade in urothelial cancer. Time point denoted: peripheral blood 6 weeks after treatment start. Clones were sequenced by immunoSEQ multiplex PCR, and TCRdb holds only the in-frame ones, with some missing. Of about 130,000 clones in the sample, about 82% were seen once. The CDR3 covers 14 residues. The junction had 6 bases not matched to a gene; V was cut back by 6 bases and J by 9 bases. Per germline, CDR1 SEHNR and CDR2 FQNEAQ (reference sequence). This clonotype originated in a man in his fifties with urothelial cancer. V and J are TRBV7-9 and TRBJ2-1; 12 bases map to TRBD2. This sample comprised PBMCs, obtained around atezolizumab (anti-PD-L1) treatment. CDR3 DNA: TGTGCCAGCAGGACTAGCGGGAGTGCATTTGAGCAGTTCTTC. It yields the protein CASRTSGSAFEQFF. Full variable domain (rest looked up from reference TRBV7-9 and TRBJ2-1): DTGVSQNPRHKITKRGQNVTFRCDPISEHNRLYWYRQTLGQGPEFLTYFQNEAQLEKSRLLSDRFSAERPKGSFSTLEIQRTEQGDSAMYLCASRTSGSAFEQFFGPGTRLTVL.